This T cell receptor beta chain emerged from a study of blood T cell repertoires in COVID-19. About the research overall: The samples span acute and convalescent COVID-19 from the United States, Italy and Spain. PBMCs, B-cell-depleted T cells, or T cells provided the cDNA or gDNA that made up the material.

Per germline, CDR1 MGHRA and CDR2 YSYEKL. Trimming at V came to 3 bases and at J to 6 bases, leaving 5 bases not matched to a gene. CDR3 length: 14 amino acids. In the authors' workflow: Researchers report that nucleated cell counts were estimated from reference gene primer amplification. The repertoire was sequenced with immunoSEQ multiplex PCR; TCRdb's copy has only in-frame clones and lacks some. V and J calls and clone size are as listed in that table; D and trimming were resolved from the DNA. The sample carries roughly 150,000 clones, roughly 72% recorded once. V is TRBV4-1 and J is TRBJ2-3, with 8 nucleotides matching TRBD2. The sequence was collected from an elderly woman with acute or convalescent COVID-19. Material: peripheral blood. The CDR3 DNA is TGCGCCAGCAGCCATGACGGGGGGGAGGATACGCAGTATTTT. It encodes CASSHDGGEDTQYF.